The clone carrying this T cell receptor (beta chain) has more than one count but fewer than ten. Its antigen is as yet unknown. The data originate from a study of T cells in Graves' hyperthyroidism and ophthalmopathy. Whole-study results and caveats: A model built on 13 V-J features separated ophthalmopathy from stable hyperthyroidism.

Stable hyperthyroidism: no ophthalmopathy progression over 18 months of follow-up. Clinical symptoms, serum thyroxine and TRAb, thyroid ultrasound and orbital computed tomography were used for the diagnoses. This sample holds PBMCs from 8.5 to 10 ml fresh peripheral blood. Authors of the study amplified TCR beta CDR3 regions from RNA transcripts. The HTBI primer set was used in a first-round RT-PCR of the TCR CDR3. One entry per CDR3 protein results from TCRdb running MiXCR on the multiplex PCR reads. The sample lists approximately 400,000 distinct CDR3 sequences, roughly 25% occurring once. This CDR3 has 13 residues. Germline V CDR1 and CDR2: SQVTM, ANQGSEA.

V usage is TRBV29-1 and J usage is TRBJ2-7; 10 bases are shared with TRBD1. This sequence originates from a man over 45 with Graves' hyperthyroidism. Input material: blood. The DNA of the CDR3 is TGCAGTTGCGGCGGGACAGGGGCCAACGAGCAGTACTTC. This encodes CSCGGTGANEQYF.